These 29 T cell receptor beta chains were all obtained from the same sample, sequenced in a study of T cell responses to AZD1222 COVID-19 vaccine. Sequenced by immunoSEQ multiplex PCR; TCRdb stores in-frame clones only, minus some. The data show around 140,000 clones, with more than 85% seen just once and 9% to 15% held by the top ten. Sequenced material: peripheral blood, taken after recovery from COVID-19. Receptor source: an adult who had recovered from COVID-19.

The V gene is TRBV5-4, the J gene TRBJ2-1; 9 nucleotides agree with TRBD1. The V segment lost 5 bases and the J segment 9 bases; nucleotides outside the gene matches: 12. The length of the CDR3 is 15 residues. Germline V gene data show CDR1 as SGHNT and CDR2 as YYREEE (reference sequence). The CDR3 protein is CASSRSGTGLGEQFF. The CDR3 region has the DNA TGTGCCAGCAGTCGTTCCGGGACAGGGCTTGGTGAGCAGTTCTTC.

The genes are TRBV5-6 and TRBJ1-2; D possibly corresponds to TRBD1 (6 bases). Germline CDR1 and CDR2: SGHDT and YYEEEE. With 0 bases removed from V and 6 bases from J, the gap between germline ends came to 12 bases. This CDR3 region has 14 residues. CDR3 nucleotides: TGTGCCAGCAGCTTGGTGGGGGGCTCGCATGGCTACACCTTC. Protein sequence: CASSLVGGSHGYTF.

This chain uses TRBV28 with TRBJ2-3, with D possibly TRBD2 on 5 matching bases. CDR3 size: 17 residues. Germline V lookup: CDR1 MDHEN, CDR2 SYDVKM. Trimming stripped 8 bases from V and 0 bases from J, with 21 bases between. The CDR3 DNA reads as TGTGCCAGCGGCCTCCCCGGGGTAGCCGACAGCACAGATACGCAGTATTTT. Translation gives CASGLPGVADSTDTQYF.

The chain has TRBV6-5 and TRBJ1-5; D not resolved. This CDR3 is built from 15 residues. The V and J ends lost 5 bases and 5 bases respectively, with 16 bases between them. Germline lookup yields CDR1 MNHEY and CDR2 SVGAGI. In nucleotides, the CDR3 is TGTGCCAGCAGTCTCCCAAGGACCGTCGATCAGCCCCAGCATTTT. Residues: CASSLPRTVDQPQHF.

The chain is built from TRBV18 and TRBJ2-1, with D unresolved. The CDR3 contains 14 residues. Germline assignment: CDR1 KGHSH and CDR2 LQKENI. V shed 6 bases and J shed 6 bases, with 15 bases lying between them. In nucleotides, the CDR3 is TGTGCCAGCTCCCGGGTCGCTAGGGTCAATGAGCAGTTCTTC. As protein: CASSRVARVNEQFF.

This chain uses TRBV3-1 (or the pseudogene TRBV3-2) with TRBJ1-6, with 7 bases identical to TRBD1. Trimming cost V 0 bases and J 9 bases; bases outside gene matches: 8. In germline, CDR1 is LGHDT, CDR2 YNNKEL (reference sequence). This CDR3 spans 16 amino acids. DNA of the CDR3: TGTGCCAGCAGCCAAGAAATAGGACAGGCCGGTTCACCCCTCCACTTT. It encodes CASSQEIGQAGSPLHF.

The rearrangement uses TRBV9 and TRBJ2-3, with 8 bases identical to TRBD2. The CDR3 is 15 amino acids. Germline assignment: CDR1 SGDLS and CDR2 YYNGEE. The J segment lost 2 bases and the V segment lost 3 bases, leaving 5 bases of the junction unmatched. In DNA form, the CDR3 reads TGTGCCAGCAGCGCCACTAGCGGAACCACAGATACGCAGTATTTT. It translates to CASSATSGTTDTQYF. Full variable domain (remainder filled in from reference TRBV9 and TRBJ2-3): DSGVTQTPKHLITATGQRVTLRCSPRSGDLSVYWYQQSLDQGLQFLIQYYNGEERAKGNILERFSAQQFPDLHSELNLSSLELGDSALYFCASSATSGTTDTQYFGPGTRLTVL.

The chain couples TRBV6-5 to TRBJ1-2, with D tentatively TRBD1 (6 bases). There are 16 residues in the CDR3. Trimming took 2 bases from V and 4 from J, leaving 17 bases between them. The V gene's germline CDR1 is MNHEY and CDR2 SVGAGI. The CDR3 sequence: CASSYTAGGQLYGYTF. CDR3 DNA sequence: TGTGCCAGCAGTTACACAGCCGGTGGACAGCTCTATGGCTACACCTTC.

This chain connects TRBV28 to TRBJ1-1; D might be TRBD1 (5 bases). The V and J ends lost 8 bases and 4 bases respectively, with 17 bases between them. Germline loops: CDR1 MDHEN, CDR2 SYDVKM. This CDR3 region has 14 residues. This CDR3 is CASGARVWGTEAFF. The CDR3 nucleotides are TGTGCCAGCGGGGCCAGAGTTTGGGGCACTGAAGCTTTCTTT.

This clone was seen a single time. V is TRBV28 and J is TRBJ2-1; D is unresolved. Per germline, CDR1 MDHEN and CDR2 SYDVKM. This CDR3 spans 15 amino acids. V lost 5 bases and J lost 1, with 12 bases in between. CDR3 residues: CASSKSPRSYNEQFF. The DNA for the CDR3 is TGTGCCAGCAGTAAAAGTCCGCGATCCTACAATGAGCAGTTCTTC.

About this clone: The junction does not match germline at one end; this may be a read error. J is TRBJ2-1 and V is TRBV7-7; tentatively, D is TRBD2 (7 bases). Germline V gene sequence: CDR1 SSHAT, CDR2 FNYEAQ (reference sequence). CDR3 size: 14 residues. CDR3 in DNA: TGTGCTAGCAGCTTAGATGCGGGGGCCAATGAGCAGTTCTTC. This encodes CASSLDAGANEQFF. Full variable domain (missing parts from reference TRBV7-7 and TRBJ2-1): GAGVSQSPRYKVTKRGQDVTLRCDPISSHATLYWYQQALGQGPEFLTYFNYEAQPDKSGLPSDRFSAERPEGSISTLTIQRTEQRDSAMYRCASSLDAGANEQFFGPGTRLTVL.

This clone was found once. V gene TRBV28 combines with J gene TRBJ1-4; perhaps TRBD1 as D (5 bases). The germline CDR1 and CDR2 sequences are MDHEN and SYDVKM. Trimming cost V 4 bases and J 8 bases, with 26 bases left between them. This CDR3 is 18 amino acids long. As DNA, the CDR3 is TGTGCCAGCAGTTCCCGCGGAAGGGGTCGAAGGGCCGAGGAAAAACTGTTTTTT. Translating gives CASSSRGRGRRAEEKLFF.

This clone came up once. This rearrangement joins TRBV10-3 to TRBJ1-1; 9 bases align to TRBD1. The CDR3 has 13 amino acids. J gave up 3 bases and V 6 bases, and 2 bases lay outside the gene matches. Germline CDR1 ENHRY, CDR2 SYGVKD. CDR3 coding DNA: TGTGCCATCAGGGGACAGGGCTACACTGAAGCTTTCTTT. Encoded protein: CAIRGQGYTEAFF.

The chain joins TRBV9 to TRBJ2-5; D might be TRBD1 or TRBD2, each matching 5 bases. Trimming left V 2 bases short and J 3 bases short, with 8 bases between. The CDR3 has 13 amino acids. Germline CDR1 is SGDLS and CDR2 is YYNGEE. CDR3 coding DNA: TGTGCCAGCAGCGTCCAGGGAGAAGAGACCCAGTACTTC. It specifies CASSVQGEETQYF.

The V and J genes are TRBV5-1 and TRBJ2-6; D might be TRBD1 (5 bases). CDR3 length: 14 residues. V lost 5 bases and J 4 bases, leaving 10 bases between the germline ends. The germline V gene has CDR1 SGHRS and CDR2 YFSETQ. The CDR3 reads CASSGALGANVLTF. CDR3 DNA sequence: TGCGCCAGCAGTGGGGCGTTGGGGGCCAACGTCCTGACTTTC.

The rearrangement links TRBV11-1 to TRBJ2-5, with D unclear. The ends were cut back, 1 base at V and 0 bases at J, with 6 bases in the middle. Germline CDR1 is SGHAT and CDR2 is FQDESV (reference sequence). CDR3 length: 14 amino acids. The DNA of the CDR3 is TGTGCCAGCAGCTTAGAAAGGGACCAAGAGACCCAGTACTTC. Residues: CASSLERDQETQYF.

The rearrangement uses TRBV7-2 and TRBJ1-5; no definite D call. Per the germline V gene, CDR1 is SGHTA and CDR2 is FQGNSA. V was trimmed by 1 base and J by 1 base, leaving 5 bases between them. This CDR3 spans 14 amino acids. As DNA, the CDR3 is TGTGCCAGCAGCTTAGACCGGAGCAATCAGCCCCAGCATTTT. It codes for CASSLDRSNQPQHF.

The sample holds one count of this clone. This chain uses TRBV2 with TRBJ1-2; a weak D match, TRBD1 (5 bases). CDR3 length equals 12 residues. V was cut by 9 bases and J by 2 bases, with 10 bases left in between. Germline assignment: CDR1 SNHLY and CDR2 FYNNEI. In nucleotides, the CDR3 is TGTGCCAGTTCCCGGGACAACTATGGCTACACCTTC. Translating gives CASSRDNYGYTF. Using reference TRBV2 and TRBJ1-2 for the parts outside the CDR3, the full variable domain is EPEVTQTPSHQVTQMGQEVILRCVPISNHLYFYWYRQILGQKVEFLVSFYNNEISEKSEIFDDQFSVERPDGSNFTLKIRSTKLEDSAMYFCASSRDNYGYTFGSGTRLTVV.

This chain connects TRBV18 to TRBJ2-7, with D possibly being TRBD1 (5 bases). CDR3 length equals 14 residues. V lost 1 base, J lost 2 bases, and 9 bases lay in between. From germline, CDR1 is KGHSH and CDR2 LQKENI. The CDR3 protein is CASSPLGLAYEQYF. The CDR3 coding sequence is TGTGCCAGCTCACCACTGGGGCTAGCCTACGAGCAGTACTTC.

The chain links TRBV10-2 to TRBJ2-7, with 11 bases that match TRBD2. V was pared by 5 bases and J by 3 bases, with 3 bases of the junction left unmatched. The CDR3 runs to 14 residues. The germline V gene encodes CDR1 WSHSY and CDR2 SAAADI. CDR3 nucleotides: TGCGCCAGCAGTCGACTAGCGGGACACTACGAGCAGTACTTC. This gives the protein CASSRLAGHYEQYF.

The CDR3 nucleotides are TGCAGCGCGGGAGGCTCTTCTTTCTTT. Amino acid sequence: CSAGGSSFF. V gene TRBV29-1 combines with J gene TRBJ1-1; D uncertain. Germline V CDR1 and CDR2: SQVTM, ANQGSEA. V lost 7 bases and J 12 bases, leaving 12 bases between the germline ends. This CDR3 spans 9 amino acids.

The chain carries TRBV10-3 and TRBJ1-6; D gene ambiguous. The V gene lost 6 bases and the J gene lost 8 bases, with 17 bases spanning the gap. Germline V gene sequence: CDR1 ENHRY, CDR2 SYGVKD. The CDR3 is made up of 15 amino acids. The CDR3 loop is CAIRDLLAGDSPLHF. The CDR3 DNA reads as TGTGCCATCAGGGACCTGCTTGCTGGAGATTCACCCCTCCACTTT.

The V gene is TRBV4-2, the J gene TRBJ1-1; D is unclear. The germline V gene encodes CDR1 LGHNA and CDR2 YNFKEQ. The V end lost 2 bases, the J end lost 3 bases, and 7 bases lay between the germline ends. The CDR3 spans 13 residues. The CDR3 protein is CASSQKEYTEAFF. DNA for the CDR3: TGTGCCAGCAGCCAAAAAGAGTACACTGAAGCTTTCTTT.

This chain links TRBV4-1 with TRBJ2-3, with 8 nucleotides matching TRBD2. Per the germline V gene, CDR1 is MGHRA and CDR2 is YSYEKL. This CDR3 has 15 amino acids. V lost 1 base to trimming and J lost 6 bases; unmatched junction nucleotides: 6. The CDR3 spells CASSQVAGGLDTQYF. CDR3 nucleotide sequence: TGCGCCAGCAGCCAAGTGGCGGGAGGCCTCGATACGCAGTATTTT.

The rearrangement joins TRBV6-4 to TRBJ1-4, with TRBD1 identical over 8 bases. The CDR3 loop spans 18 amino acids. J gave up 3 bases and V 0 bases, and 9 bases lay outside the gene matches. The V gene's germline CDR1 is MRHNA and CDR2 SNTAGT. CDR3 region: CASSDSRVLQGANEKLFF. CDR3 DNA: TGTGCCAGCAGTGACTCGAGGGTCCTACAGGGGGCTAATGAAAAACTGTTTTTT.

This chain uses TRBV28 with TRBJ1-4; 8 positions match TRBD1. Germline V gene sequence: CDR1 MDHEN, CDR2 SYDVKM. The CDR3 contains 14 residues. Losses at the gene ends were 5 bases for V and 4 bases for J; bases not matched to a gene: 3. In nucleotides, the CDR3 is TGTGCCAGCAGTCGGACAGGGTTTAATGAAAAACTGTTTTTT. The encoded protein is CASSRTGFNEKLFF. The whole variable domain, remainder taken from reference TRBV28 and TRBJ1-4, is DVKVTQSSRYLVKRTGEKVFLECVQDMDHENMFWYRQDPGLGLRLIYFSYDVKMKEKGDIPEGYSVSREKKERFSLILESASTNQTSMYLCASSRTGFNEKLFFGSGTQLSVL.

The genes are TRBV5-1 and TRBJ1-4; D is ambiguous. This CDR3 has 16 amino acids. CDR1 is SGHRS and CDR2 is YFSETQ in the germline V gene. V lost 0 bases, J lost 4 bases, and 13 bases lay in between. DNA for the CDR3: TGCGCCAGCAGCTTGGACCCCCCCCGGGATAATGAAAAACTGTTTTTT. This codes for CASSLDPPRDNEKLFF.

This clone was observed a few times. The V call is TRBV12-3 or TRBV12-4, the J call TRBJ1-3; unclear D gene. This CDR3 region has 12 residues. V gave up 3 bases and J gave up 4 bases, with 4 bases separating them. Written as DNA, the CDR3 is TGTGCCAGCAGTTTTCCCGGAAACACCATATATTTT. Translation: CASSFPGNTIYF.

The CDR3 nucleotides read TGTGCCAGCAGCCAAGATAGGGCTAGCGGAATCCAAGAGACCCAGTACTTC. This translates into CASSQDRASGIQETQYF. The rearrangement joins TRBV3-1 (or the pseudogene TRBV3-2) to TRBJ2-5; 7 bases fit TRBD2. CDR1 and CDR2 (germline): LGHDT, YNNKEL (reference sequence). V lost 0 bases to trimming and J lost 1 base; unmatched junction nucleotides: 8. This CDR3 spans 17 amino acids.